Here is one T cell receptor beta chain with its context. The antigen is not known. The data originate from a study of CD8+ T cells in alopecia areata. Study overall: Each day, treated patients took oral tofacitinib twice, at 5 to 10 mg per dose.

After isolation, RNA underwent reverse transcription to generate cDNA as the sequencing template. Generated by immunoSEQ multiplex PCR, the TCRdb table keeps only in-frame clones and is missing some. The sample has about 280,000 clones; roughly 60% are singletons. Regarding treatment: oral pan-JAK inhibitor, 5-10 mg twice daily. Sorted out of PBMCs were CD4+ T cells and CD8+ T cells. General study points: Whereas mice showed it more clearly, TCR sharing across patients was murkier, possibly because of HLA.

This sample comprised CD4+ T cells sorted from blood, obtained at week 24, from a patient treated with tofacitinib. This TCR came from a human donor with alopecia areata.

In DNA, the CDR3 is TGCGCCAGCAGCTTGCAGGGGGCCGTAACCGGGGAGCTGTTTTTT. Its translation: CASSLQGAVTGELFF. V gene TRBV5-1 combines with J gene TRBJ2-2, with 8 bases identical to TRBD1. This CDR3 has 15 residues. Trimming at V came to 1 base and at J to 5 bases, leaving 4 bases not matched to a gene. Germline V gene data show CDR1 as SGHRS and CDR2 as YFSETQ.